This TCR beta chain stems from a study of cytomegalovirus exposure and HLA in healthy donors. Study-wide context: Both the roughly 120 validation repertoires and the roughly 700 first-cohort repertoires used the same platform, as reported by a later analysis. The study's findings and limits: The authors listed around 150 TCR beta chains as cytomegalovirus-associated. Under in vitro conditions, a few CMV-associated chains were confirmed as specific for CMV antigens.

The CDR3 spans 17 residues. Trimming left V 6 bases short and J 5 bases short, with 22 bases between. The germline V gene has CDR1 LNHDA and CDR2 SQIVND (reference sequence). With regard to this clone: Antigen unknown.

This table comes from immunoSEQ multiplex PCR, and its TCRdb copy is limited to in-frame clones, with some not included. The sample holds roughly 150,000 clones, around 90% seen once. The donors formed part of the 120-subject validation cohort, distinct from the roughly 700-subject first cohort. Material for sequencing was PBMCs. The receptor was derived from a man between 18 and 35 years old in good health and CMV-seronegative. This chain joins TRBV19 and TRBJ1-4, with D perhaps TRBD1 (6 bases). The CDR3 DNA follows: TGTGCCAGTAGCAGGGGTTCGGACCCGATACAAAATGAAAAACTGTTTTTT. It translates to CASSRGSDPIQNEKLFF.